The clone carrying this T cell receptor beta chain was detected once. The ends lost 4 bases at V and 1 base at J; junction bases unmatched: 5. The CDR3 runs to 16 residues. Germline V lookup: CDR1 SGHNT, CDR2 YYREEE (reference sequence). Source study methods: Counts of nucleated cells, estimated from reference gene primer amplification, were obtained. Clones were read by immunoSEQ multiplex PCR, and TCRdb kept only the in-frame ones, dropping some. V, J and clone size reflect that table, while D and trimming were determined from the DNA. Here the sample spans fewer than 130,000 clones, 80% to 90% being singletons. The record originates from a study of blood T cell repertoires in COVID-19.

The origin of this receptor is a human donor in a cohort sampled during active COVID-19. The sequencing input was peripheral blood. This chain uses TRBV5-4 with TRBJ2-3; 11 bases align to TRBD1. The CDR3, as DNA: TGTGCCAGCAGCGGAAAGGACAGGGGGCGCACAGATACGCAGTATTTT. It yields the protein CASSGKDRGRTDTQYF.